The clone carrying this TCR beta chain was observed a few times. Indicated time point: persistent/refractory GD, antithyroid drugs over 5 years with positive TRAb. PBMC-extracted RNA yielded the TCR library. Peripheral blood, at roughly 10 milliliters, went into EDTA tubes. The CDR3 runs to 15 residues. The trim removed 1 base at V and 2 bases at J, leaving 3 bases unmatched. Germline V gives CDR1 SGHDT, CDR2 YYEEEE. The data were obtained in a study of regulatory T cells in long-lasting Graves disease. Arm-PCR with iRepertoire HTBI primers amplified the CDR3 regions for these TCR beta libraries. TCRdb re-called the multiplex PCR reads with MiXCR, one entry per CDR3 protein. The sample contains a few hundred thousand distinct CDR3 sequences, around 20% of which appear only once.

The clonotype was recovered from a female donor with Graves disease. V and J are TRBV5-6 and TRBJ2-7; 10 bases are a match to TRBD1. Sequences were derived from peripheral blood mononuclear cells (PBMCs), sampled when the disease was refractory, from a patient treated with antithyroid drugs. In DNA, the CDR3 is TGTGCCAGCAGCTTGCGTGGACAGGGGGCCTACGAGCAGTACTTC. It yields the protein CASSLRGQGAYEQYF.